This T cell receptor (beta chain) was profiled in a study of T cells in Graves' hyperthyroidism and ophthalmopathy. CDR1 and CDR2 (germline): MNHNS, SASEGT. Trimming removed 6 bases from V and 3 bases from J; junction bases left unmatched: 16. This CDR3 is built from 17 residues. When ophthalmopathy did not progress within 18 months, Graves' hyperthyroidism was considered stable. Researchers took RNA transcripts and amplified the TCR beta CDR3 regions from them. The HTBI set primed first-round TCR CDR3 RT-PCR. TCRdb re-called the multiplex PCR reads with MiXCR, one entry per CDR3 protein. The data contain hundreds of thousands of distinct CDR3 sequences, approximately 15% of them seen just once; the ten biggest clones take up 7.7%. This clonotype has at least ten counts. Its antigen is undetermined. Broader study findings: Ophthalmopathy got predicted by the model a median approximately 6.3 months before its onset. Ophthalmopathy was distinguished from stable hyperthyroidism by 13 V-J signatures. Blood samples included most of the expanded thyroid clonotypes exceeding 0.001.

The receptor comes from a woman aged 18-29 years with Graves' hyperthyroidism. The chain carries TRBV6-1 and TRBJ2-7; 8 positions agree with TRBD1. Sequencing was done on a sample of blood. For the CDR3, the DNA is TGTGCCAGCAGCTCCTATGAACAGGGGGAACGGATCTACGAGCAGTACTTC. Translating it yields CASSSYEQGERIYEQYF.